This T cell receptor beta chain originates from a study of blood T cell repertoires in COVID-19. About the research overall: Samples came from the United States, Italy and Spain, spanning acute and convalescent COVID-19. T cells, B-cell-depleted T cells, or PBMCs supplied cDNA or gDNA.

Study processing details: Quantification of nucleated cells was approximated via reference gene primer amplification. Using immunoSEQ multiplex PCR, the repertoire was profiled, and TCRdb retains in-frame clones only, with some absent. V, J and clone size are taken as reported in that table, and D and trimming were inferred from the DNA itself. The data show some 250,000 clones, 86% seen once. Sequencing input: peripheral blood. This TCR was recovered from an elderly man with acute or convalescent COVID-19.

CDR3 DNA sequence: TGTGCCAGTAGTTACCCCGGGACAGGGGGCAGGCAGCCCCAGCATTTT. Translated, it gives CASSYPGTGGRQPQHF. The chain employs TRBV19 and TRBJ1-5, with 12 bases fitting TRBD1. Germline CDR1 and CDR2: LNHDA and SQIVND (reference sequence). After removal of 5 bases from V and 7 bases from J, the junction contained 9 bases not matched to a gene. This CDR3 has 16 amino acids.